This TCR beta chain was sequenced in a study of cytomegalovirus exposure and HLA in healthy donors. Study-level information: The Caucasian-associated ancestry cluster contained more than 75% of the approximately 390 genotyped donors. General observations from the study: On later analysis, the bulk of CMV-associated TCR beta chains appeared to be HLA-restricted. The authors considered a cluster of highly shared sequence variants likely to be a sequencing artifact.

PCR used 60 Vbeta primers and 13 Jbeta primers. TCRdb keeps only in-frame clones here, not all; method: immunoSEQ multiplex PCR. The repertoire includes around 300,000 clones, around four fifths of them detected once, and 2% sits in the top ten. This clone was picked up one time. Its antigen is currently unknown. Germline CDR1 and CDR2: MGHRA and YSYEKL. J lost 10 bases, V lost 1 base, and 11 bases had no gene match. CDR3 length: 16 amino acids. Sequences were obtained from PBMCs. The receptor comes from a woman in her thirties or forties in good health and CMV-seropositive. This rearrangement joins TRBV4-1 to TRBJ2-1, with 9 bases lining up with TRBD1. The CDR3 nucleotides are TGCGCCAGCAGCCAAGCCGGGACAGGGCCACTAGCGGAGCAGTTCTTC. Protein product: CASSQAGTGPLAEQFF.